The table lists the clone carrying this TCR beta chain with a few counts. The antigen is unknown. The data stem from a study of vaccination and CD4 T cells after COVID-19. For the study at large: Overlapping peptides covering the spike proteins of SARS-CoV-2, HCoV-NL63, HCoV-OC43 and HCoV-229E were added to stimulate cells.

Findings and caveats of the study: Counts of SARS-CoV-2-reactive clonotypes had a median that went from around 19 to 38, a nonsignificant change.

Treatment specified: roughly nine-day PBMC culture with coronavirus spike peptide pools or control peptides (ViraFEST assay). An Oncomine TCR Beta short-read assay was used to sequence the DNA from cultured CD4+ T cells. Genomic DNA was drawn out of CD4+ T cells grown in culture. From the PCR reads, TCRdb called clonotypes with MiXCR, one entry per CDR3 protein. The sample records some 18,000 distinct CDR3 sequences, 48% being singletons. The CDR3 is 14 amino acids. Looked up from germline, CDR1 is MNHNS and CDR2 is SASEGT. Trimming left V 5 bases short and J 7 bases short, with 17 bases between. Specimen: CD4+ T cells from blood, cultured in vitro, collected after SARS-CoV-2 vaccination. This TCR came from a human donor who had recovered from COVID-19. The chain links TRBV6-1 to TRBJ1-1, with D unresolved. The CDR3 spells CASSPRRIGSEAFF. In nucleotides, the CDR3 is TGTGCCAGCAGTCCGCGTCGAATTGGCAGTGAAGCTTTCTTT.